This TCR beta chain originates from a study of chemoradiotherapy in HPV16-positive cancers. Samples were taken several times over chemoradiotherapy. The protocol was immunoSEQ multiplex PCR, while the TCRdb copy is restricted to in-frame clones and leaves out a portion. The sample lists about 14,000 clones; approximately 89% were seen once. The germline V gene has CDR1 LGHNA and CDR2 YNFKEQ. This CDR3 is 12 amino acids long. Between the trimmed V and J ends, which lost 5 bases and 12 bases, there was a span of 13 bases. The TCR comes from a human donor with HPV-associated anogenital cancer. The chain joins TRBV4-2 to TRBJ1-4, with D possibly TRBD1 on 5 matching bases. Here the sequenced sample was tumor tissue, taken from a patient who underwent chemoradiotherapy. The CDR3 loop is CASSAGTVELFF. The CDR3, as DNA: TGTGCCAGCAGCGCCGGGACCGTGGAACTGTTTTTT.